This T cell receptor beta chain was captured by sequencing in a study of immune evolution from preneoplasia to lung adenocarcinoma. The study's findings and limits: Highest clonality occurred in KRAS-mutant, not EGFR-mutant or double wild-type, nodules.

Assay: immunoSEQ multiplex PCR; the TCRdb copy retains only in-frame clones and omits some. Here the sample spans 4,900 or so clones, about nine tenths being singletons. CDR1 SGDLS and CDR2 YYNGEE come from the germline V gene. The CDR3 covers 14 residues. V lost 0 bases, J lost 7 bases, and 12 bases lay in between. Regarding this clone: Its antigen is not known.

This chain uses TRBV9 with TRBJ2-3, with D tentatively TRBD1 or TRBD2 (6 bases each). This TCR was recovered from a person in their 70s with lung adenocarcinoma. The source material was FFPE atypical adenomatous hyperplasia tissue from the lung. Regarding subset: atypical adenomatous hyperplasia (AAH), lung preneoplasia. CDR3 bases: TGTGCCAGCAGCGTAGTTGGGGGGCCCAATACGCAGTATTTT. Residues: CASSVVGGPNTQYF. The entire variable domain, with the rest obtained from reference TRBV9 and TRBJ2-3, is as follows: DSGVTQTPKHLITATGQRVTLRCSPRSGDLSVYWYQQSLDQGLQFLIQYYNGEERAKGNILERFSAQQFPDLHSELNLSSLELGDSALYFCASSVVGGPNTQYFGPGTRLTVL.